This T cell receptor (beta chain) came from a study of CD8 T cells in Susac syndrome. An amount of RNA that ranged from 0.5 to 1 ug was reverse transcribed with random hexamers. MiXCR was run by TCRdb on the immunoSEQ multiplex PCR reads, yielding one entry per CDR3 protein. The sample includes 210,000 or so distinct CDR3 sequences, about 95% seen only once; the top ten take around 0.16%. The receptor was derived from a human donor with Susac syndrome. The sample comprised CD4+ T cells from PBMCs.

CDR3 residues: CASGFGNYGYTF. CDR3 coding DNA: TGTGCTAGTGGTTTTGGTAACTATGGCTACACCTTC. V gene TRBV12-5 combines with J gene TRBJ1-2; D remains unclear. V lost 3 bases and J 1 base, leaving 3 bases between the germline ends. CDR3 length: 12 amino acids. Germline assignment: CDR1 LGHNT and CDR2 FRNRAP.